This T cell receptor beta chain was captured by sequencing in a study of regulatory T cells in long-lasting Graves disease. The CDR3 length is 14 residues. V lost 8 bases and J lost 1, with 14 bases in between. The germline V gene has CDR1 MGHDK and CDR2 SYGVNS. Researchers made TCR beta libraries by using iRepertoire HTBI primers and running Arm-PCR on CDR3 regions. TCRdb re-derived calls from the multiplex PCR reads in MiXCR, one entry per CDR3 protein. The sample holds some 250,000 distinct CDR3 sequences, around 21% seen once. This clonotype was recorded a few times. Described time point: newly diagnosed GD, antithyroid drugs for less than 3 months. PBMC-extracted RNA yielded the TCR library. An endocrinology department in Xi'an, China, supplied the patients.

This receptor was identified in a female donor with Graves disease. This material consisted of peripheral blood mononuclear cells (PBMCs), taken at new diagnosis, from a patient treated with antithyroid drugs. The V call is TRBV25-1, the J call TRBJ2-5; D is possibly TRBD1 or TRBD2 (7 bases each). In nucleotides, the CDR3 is TGTGCCAGCTCCAGGGGGGGAACCCAAGAGACCCAGTACTTC. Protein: CASSRGGTQETQYF.